A single T cell receptor beta chain is shown here with its context. Its antigen is not known. The data originate from a study of long-term antiretroviral therapy in people with HIV. Study in general: When the earliest samples were collected, ART was typically delayed until CD4 counts fell. Study-level points and caveats: Information pertaining to ART adherence, viral resistance or therapeutic modifications was not obtained.

The CDR3 contains 14 residues. Germline loops: CDR1 KGHSH, CDR2 LQKENI. Trimming at V came to 6 bases and at J to 4 bases, leaving 6 bases not matched to a gene. Runs used v3.0 of the immunoSEQ assay and were done at survey level. Researchers set sequencing to target about 40,000-55,000 T-cell genomes per sample. Method: immunoSEQ multiplex PCR; TCRdb's copy keeps in-frame clones and lacks some. The repertoire holds 9,000 or so clones, with approximately 78% as singletons. The clonotype was recovered from a man aged 35-49 years with HIV. The sequences come from unsorted PBMCs, collected 0.6 years before starting antiretroviral therapy. This chain joins TRBV18 and TRBJ1-1, with 9 bases aligning to TRBD1. The CDR3 reads CASSPGQGSTEAFF. The DNA of the CDR3 is TGTGCCAGCTCTCCCGGACAGGGGAGCACTGAAGCTTTCTTT.